This T cell receptor (beta chain) appears in the sequencing data of a study of T cell responses to AZD1222 COVID-19 vaccine. Study conclusions and caveats: After two AZD1222 doses, spike-specific TCR breadth and depth rose versus day 0. Reports indicate that nearly half of spike-specific TCRs are directed at unmutated variant regions. Distributed over spike, vaccine-associated CD4 TCRs predominated at 160-218 and 743-854.

Sequencing used immunoSEQ multiplex PCR; TCRdb keeps in-frame clones, though not all of them. The table includes some 70,000 clones, roughly 80% detected once. Comments on this clone: Its antigen is still unknown.

The TCR was taken from an adult who received the AZD1222 COVID-19 vaccine. This material consisted of peripheral blood, taken 28 days after the second AZD1222 dose.

CDR3 sequence (DNA): TGCGCCAGCAGCTTGGGGGCAAGGGACCAGTACTTC. Protein product: CASSLGARDQYF. The V and J genes are TRBV5-1 and TRBJ2-5; D not certain. This CDR3 is built from 12 residues. V was shortened by 0 bases and J by 10 bases, with 10 bases between the two germline ends. Germline V gene sequence: CDR1 SGHRS, CDR2 YFSETQ.